This is a list of T cell receptor beta chains from one sample in a study of T-cell reconstitution after alpha-beta-depleted transplantation in children. TCRdb independently ran MiXCR on the PCR reads; one entry per CDR3 protein. The sample includes about 830,000 distinct CDR3 sequences, 16% of them seen just once. The source material was PBMCs, mostly from graft donor cells, sampled 360 days after TCRalphabeta/CD19-depleted stem cell transplant. The receptors originated from a male patient between 5 and 17 years old who had a stem cell transplant for acute lymphoblastic leukemia, so the T cells may come from the graft donor. The CDR3 runs from the conserved cysteine through the conserved F or W. A D gene is named only where the DNA matches it firmly. A row's size may be missing; if present it is once, few, many or a size class.

TRBV4-2	TRBD2	TRBJ2-2	-	CASSQAGTSGNTGELFF
TRBV20-1	TRBD1	TRBJ1-6	few	CSAARTGPYNSPLHF
TRBV20-1	-	TRBJ2-5	-	CSARDMEGWYQETQYF
TRBV9	TRBD2	TRBJ2-1	-	CASSANLAGSSYNEQFF
TRBV12-3/TRBV12-4	TRBD2	TRBJ2-7	few	CASSRLAGSEQYF
TRBV5-1	-	TRBJ2-1	-	CASSTDSYFSYNEQFF
TRBV5-1	-	TRBJ2-7	-	CASSSSGYEQYF
TRBV5-1	-	TRBJ1-1	-	CASSLAWGRGDEAFF
TRBV20-1	-	TRBJ2-1	-	CSARDRGAGNSYNEQFF
TRBV20-1	TRBD2	TRBJ2-7	few	CSASVVGGSGRAGIYEQYF
TRBV7-3	TRBD2	TRBJ2-1	-	CASSLRLAGTPNEQFF
TRBV20-1	-	TRBJ1-5	-	CSAREWRGNQPQHF
TRBV5-1	TRBD1	TRBJ2-1	few	CASSFVTGAGNEQFF
TRBV29-1	-	TRBJ2-6	-	CSVEDLGSSGANVLTF
TRBV27	-	TRBJ1-3	few	CASSLFGGNTIYF
TRBV20-1	TRBD1	TRBJ1-1	few	CSARDGQGNTEAFF
TRBV2	-	TRBJ1-2	few	CASTLGQNYGYTF
TRBV27	-	TRBJ2-2	-	CASSPPWEVGHNTGELFF
TRBV7-8	-	TRBJ1-1	-	CASSLFGDSEAFF
TRBV7-6	TRBD2	TRBJ2-7	many	CASSLASGSSYEQYF
TRBV6-5	TRBD2	TRBJ2-5	-	CASSYSGLAGGLETQYF
TRBV6-5	-	TRBJ2-7	-	CASSYSYQGPKTFYEQYF
TRBV9	-	TRBJ2-1	few	CASSAPGVWVNEQFF
TRBV9	-	TRBJ2-1	many	CASSARFSGVVDEQFF
TRBV5-1	TRBD2	TRBJ2-1	many	CASSSGLVYNEQFF
TRBV5-1	-	TRBJ1-1	many	CASSLANLNTEAFF
TRBV9	TRBD1	TRBJ2-3	few	CASSVEGRGYTDTQYF
TRBV10-3	TRBD1	TRBJ2-7	-	CAISPGTAGAEQYF
TRBV6-1	-	TRBJ2-2	many	CASSLLVSTLNTGELFF
TRBV5-1	TRBD2	TRBJ2-7	few	CASSLEPAGGTYEQYF
TRBV20-1	-	TRBJ1-1	-	CSAARTGKTEAFF
TRBV10-1	TRBD1	TRBJ2-3	few	CASSAARGPDTQYF
TRBV11-2	-	TRBJ1-1	few	CASSSYPNTEAFF
TRBV10-3	-	TRBJ2-7	many	CAISPFREDYEQYF
TRBV20-1	-	TRBJ2-3	few	CSALEYRTDTQYF
TRBV6-5	-	TRBJ1-2	-	CASSYQRGNYGYTF
TRBV10-3	TRBD2	TRBJ2-1	many	CAITLAGGEQFF
TRBV11-2	TRBD2	TRBJ2-3	few	CASSYTSGASTDTQYF
TRBV4-1	-	TRBJ1-5	-	CASSQDPNGGNQPQHF
TRBV5-1	TRBD2	TRBJ2-3	-	CASAKAGAPDTQYF
TRBV7-1	-	TRBJ2-3	few	CASSSRRPWGRSNPTRTDTQYF